Sequencing of this TCR beta chain was carried out in a study of OX40 agonist ivuxolimab in advanced cancers. Findings and limits, study-wide: Expanded peripheral T cells had an undetermined antigen specificity. Relative to CD4+ cells, CD8+ T cells on average had more expanded clones.

Exclusion of a patient followed from autoimmune disease history or systemic immunosuppression. The CDR3 loop spans 14 amino acids. Trimming shortened V by 6 bases and J by 2 bases, and 13 bases separated the two germline ends. CDR1 is SNHLY and CDR2 is FYNNEI in the germline V gene. Comments on this clone: Its antigen remains unknown.

The assay was immunoSEQ multiplex PCR, and TCRdb's table has in-frame clones only and misses some. Here the sample spans 50,000 to 65,000 clones, about four fifths being singletons. The clonotype comes from an adult with an advanced solid tumor such as melanoma, head and neck, liver or kidney cancer. The rearrangement links TRBV2 to TRBJ2-5; possible D gene TRBD1, 5 bases. The source was CD4+ or CD8+ T cells sorted from blood, collected in a trial of the OX40 agonist ivuxolimab. This CDR3 is CASRLTGFQETQYF. In DNA, the CDR3 is TGTGCCAGCAGGCTAACAGGATTTCAAGAGACCCAGTACTTC.